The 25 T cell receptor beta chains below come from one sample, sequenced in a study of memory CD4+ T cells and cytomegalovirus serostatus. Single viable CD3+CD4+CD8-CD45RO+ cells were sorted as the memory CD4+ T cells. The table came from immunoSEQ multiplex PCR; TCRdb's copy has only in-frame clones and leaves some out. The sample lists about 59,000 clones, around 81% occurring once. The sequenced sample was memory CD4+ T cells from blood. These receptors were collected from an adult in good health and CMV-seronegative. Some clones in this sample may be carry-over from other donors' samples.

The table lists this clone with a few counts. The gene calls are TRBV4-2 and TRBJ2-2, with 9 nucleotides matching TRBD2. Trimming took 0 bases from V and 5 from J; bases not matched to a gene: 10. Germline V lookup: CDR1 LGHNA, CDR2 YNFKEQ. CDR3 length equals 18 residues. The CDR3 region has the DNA TGTGCCAGCAGCCAAGAGGGCGGGAGGGCCTCTGGGACCGGGGAGCTGTTTTTT. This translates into CASSQEGGRASGTGELFF.

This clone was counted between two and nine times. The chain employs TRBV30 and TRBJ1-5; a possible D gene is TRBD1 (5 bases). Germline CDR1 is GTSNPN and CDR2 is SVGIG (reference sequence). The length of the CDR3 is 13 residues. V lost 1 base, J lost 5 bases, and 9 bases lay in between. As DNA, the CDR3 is TGTGCCTGGAGTGGCAGGGAGGATCAGCCCCAGCATTTT. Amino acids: CAWSGREDQPQHF. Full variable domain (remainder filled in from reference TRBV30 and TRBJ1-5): SQTIHQWPATLVQPVGSPLSLECTVEGTSNPNLYWYRQAAGRGLQLLFYSVGIGQISSEVPQNLSASRPQDRQFILSSKKLLLSDSGFYLCAWSGREDQPQHFGDGTRLSIL.

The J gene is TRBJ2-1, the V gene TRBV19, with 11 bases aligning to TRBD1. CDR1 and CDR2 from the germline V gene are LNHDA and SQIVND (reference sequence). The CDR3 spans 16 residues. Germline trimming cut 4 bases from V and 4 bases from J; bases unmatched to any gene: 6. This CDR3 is CASSTIGQGAYNEQFF. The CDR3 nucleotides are TGTGCCAGTAGTACCATTGGACAGGGGGCGTACAATGAGCAGTTCTTC.

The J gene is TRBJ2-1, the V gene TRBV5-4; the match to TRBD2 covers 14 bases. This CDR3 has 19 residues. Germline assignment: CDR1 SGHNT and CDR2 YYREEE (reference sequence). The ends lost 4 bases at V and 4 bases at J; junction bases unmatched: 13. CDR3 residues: CASSLPTSGRASRYNEQFF. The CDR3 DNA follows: TGTGCCAGCAGCCTACCGACTAGCGGGAGGGCAAGCCGTTACAATGAGCAGTTCTTC.

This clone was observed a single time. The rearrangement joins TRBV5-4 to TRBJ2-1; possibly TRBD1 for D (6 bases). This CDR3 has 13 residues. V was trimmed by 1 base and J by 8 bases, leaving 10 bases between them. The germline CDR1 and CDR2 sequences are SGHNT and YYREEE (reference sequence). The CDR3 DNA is TGTGCCAGCAGCTTGTCACAGGGAGATGAGCAGTTCTTC. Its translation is CASSLSQGDEQFF.

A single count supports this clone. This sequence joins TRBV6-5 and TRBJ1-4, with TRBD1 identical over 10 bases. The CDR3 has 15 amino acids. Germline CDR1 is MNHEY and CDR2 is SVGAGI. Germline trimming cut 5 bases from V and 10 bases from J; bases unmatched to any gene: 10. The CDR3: CASSVTGTGERKLFF. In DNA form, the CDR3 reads TGTGCCAGCAGTGTCACCGGGACAGGGGAGAGAAAACTGTTTTTT.

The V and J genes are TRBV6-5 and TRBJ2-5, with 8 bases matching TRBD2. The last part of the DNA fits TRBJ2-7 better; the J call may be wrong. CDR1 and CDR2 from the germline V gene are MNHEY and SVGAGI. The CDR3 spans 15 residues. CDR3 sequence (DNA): TGTGCCAGCAGTTTCGCGGGAGGTCTAGCCTACGAGCAGTACTTC. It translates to CASSFAGGLAYEQYF.

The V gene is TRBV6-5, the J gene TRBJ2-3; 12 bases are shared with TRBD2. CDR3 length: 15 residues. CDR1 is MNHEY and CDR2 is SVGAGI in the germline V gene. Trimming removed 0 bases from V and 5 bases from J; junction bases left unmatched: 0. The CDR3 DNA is TGTGCCAGCAGTTACTCGACTAGCGGGAGAGATACGCAGTATTTT. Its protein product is CASSYSTSGRDTQYF.

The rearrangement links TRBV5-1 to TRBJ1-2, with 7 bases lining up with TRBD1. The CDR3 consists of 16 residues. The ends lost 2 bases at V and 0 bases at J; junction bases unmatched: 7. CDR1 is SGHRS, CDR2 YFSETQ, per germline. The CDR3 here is CASSFRSGTANYGYTF. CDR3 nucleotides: TGCGCCAGCAGCTTTAGGTCAGGGACAGCTAACTATGGCTACACCTTC.

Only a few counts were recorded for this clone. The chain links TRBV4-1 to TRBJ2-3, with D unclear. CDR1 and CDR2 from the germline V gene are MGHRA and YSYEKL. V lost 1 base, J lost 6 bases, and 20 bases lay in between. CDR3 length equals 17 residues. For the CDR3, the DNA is TGCGCCAGCAGCCAAGTATGGGCCAGACAACAGAGTGATACGCAGTATTTT. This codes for CASSQVWARQQSDTQYF.

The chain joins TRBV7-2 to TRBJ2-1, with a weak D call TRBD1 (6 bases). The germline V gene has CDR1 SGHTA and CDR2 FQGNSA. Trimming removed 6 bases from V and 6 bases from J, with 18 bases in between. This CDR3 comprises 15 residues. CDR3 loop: CASRVSGQEGNEQFF. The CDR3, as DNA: TGTGCCAGCAGAGTCTCGGGACAAGAGGGCAATGAGCAGTTCTTC.

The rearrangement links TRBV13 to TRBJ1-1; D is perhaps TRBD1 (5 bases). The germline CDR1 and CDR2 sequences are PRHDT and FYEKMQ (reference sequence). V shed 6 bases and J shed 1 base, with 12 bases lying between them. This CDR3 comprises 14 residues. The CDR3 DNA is TGTGCCAGCAGTGCGGTGGGGGGGAACACTGAAGCTTTCTTT. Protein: CASSAVGGNTEAFF.

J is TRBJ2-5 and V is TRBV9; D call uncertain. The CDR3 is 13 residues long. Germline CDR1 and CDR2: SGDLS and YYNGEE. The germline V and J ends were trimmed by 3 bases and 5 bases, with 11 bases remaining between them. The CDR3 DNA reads TGTGCCAGCAGCGCCGGGTCTTTGGAGACCCAGTACTTC. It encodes CASSAGSLETQYF.

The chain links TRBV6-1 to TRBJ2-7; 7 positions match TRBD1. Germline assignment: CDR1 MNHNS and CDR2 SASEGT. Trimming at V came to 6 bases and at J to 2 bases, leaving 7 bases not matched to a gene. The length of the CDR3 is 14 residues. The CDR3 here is CASSATGTAYEQYF. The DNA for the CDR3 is TGTGCCAGCAGCGCTACCGGGACAGCCTACGAGCAGTACTTC.

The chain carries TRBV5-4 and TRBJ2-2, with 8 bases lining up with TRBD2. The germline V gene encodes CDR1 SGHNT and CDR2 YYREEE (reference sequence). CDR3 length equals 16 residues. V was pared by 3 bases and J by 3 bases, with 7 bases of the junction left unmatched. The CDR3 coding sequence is TGTGCCAGCAGCTCAGAAGCGGGGGCGGACACCGGGGAGCTGTTTTTT. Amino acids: CASSSEAGADTGELFF.

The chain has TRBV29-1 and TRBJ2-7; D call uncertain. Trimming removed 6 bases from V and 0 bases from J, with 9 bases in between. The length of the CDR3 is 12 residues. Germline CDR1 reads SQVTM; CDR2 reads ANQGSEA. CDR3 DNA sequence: TGCAGCGTCTCACAGAGCTCCTACGAGCAGTACTTC. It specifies CSVSQSSYEQYF.

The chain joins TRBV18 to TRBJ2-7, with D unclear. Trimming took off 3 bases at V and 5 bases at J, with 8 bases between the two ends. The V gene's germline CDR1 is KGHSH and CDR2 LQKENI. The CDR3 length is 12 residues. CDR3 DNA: TGTGCCAGCTCACCTAGTAGTGACGAGCAGTACTTC. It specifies CASSPSSDEQYF.

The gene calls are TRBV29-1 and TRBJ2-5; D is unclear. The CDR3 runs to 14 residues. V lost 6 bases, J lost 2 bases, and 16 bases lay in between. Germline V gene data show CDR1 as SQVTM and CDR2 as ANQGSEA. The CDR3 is CSVKDDLRQETQYF. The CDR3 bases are TGCAGCGTAAAGGACGACCTGAGACAAGAGACCCAGTACTTC. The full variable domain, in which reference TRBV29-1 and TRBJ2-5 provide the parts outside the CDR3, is SAVISQKPSRDICQRGTSLTIQCQVDSQVTMMFWYRQQPGQSLTLIATANQGSEATYESGFVIDKFPISRPNLTFSTLTVSNMSPEDSSIYLCSVKDDLRQETQYFGPGTRLLVL.

In nucleotides, the CDR3 is TGTGCCAGCAGCCCGGGTCCCGGGACTAGCGGGAGGCCCAATGAGCAGTTCTTC. Translation gives CASSPGPGTSGRPNEQFF. This chain connects TRBV5-4 to TRBJ2-1, with 15 bases identical to TRBD2. CDR1 is SGHNT and CDR2 is YYREEE in the germline V gene (reference sequence). The CDR3 runs 18 residues. With 4 bases clipped from V and 6 bases from J, the junction kept 11 bases outside the gene matches.

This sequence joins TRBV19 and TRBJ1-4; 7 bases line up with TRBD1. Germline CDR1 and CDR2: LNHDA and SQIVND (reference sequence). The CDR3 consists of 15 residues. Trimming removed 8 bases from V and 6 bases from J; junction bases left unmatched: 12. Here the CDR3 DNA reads TGTGCCAGTCAACATAAGACAGGGACCTATGAAAAACTGTTTTTT. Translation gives CASQHKTGTYEKLFF.

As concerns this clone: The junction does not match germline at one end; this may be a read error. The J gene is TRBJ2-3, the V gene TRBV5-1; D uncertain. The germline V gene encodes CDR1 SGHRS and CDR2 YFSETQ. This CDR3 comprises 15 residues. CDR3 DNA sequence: TGCGCCAGCAGCTTGGCGACGCCAGGCACAAATACGCAGTATTTT. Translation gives CASSLATPGTNTQYF.

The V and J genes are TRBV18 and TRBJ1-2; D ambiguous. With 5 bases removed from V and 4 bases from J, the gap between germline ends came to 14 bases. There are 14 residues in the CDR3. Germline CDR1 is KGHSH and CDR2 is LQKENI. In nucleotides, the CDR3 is TGTGCCAGCTCATCGGACCAATCCTCCTATGGCTACACCTTC. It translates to CASSSDQSSYGYTF.

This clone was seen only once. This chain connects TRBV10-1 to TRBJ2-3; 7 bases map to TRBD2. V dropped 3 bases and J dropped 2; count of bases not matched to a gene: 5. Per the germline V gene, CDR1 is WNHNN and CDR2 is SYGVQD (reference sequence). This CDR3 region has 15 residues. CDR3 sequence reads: CASSEGRGTTDTQYF. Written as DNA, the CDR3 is TGCGCCAGCAGTGAAGGGAGGGGAACCACAGATACGCAGTATTTT.

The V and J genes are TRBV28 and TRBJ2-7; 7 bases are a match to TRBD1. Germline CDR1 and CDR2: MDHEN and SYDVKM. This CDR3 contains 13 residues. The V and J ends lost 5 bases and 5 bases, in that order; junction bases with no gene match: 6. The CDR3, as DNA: TGTGCCAGCAGTAAACCTACAGGGGACGAGCAGTACTTC. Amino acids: CASSKPTGDEQYF.

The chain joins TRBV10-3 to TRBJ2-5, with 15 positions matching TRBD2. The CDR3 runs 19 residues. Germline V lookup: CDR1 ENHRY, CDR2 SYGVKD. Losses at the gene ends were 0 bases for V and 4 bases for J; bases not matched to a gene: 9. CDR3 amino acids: CAISESHGLAGGRRETQYF. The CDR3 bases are TGTGCCATCAGTGAGTCCCACGGACTAGCGGGAGGGCGTAGAGAGACCCAGTACTTC.